One and the same sample provided the 25 T cell receptor beta chains below, sequenced in a study of blood T cells in healthy people across ages. A sample-barcoded 5' primer and a J-beta primer mix were used in a second PCR of roughly 7 to 12 cycles. A single record per CDR3 protein comes from TCRdb applying MiXCR to the 5' RACE reads. The profile shows 1.5 million to 1.8 million distinct CDR3 sequences, around 40% of them singletons. Input material: blood. The receptors stem from a woman under 30 in good health.

The rearrangement joins TRBV7-2 to TRBJ2-5; weak D call: TRBD1 (7 bases). Germline CDR1 is SGHTA and CDR2 is FQGNSA. V lost 4 bases and J 2 bases, leaving 17 bases between the germline ends. The CDR3 consists of 16 residues. The CDR3 sequence: CASSSQDRAGQETQYF. The DNA of the CDR3 is TGTGCCAGCAGCTCACAAGACAGGGCGGGACAAGAGACCCAGTACTTC. Filled out from reference TRBV7-2 and TRBJ2-5, the complete variable domain reads GAGVSQSPSNKVTEKGKDVELRCDPISGHTALYWYRQSLGQGLEFLIYFQGNSAPDKSGLPSDRFSAERTGGSVSTLTIQRTQQEDSAVYLCASSSQDRAGQETQYFGPGTRLLVL.

The chain couples TRBV12-3 or TRBV12-4 to TRBJ1-2; D is ambiguous. Deletions cut 5 bases from V and 8 bases from J, with 15 bases between. The CDR3 is 13 residues long. This CDR3 reads CASSPPAGGGYTF. The CDR3 nucleotides read TGTGCCAGCAGTCCACCGGCGGGAGGCGGCTACACCTTC.

The chain combines TRBV6-2 or TRBV6-3 with TRBJ2-1, with 15 bases identical to TRBD2. The CDR3 has 18 residues. The V and J ends lost 7 bases and 2 bases, in that order; junction bases with no gene match: 9. Germline-derived CDR1 and CDR2 are MNHEY and SVGEGT. In nucleotides, the CDR3 is TGTGCCAGCAATGGACCGGGACTAGCGGGAGGTCCCTACAATGAGCAGTTCTTC. Encoded protein: CASNGPGLAGGPYNEQFF.

This clonotype was seen many times. The rearrangement uses TRBV2 and TRBJ1-1; maybe TRBD1 (6 bases). V was shortened by 4 bases and J by 1 base, with 16 bases between the two germline ends. CDR3 length: 16 amino acids. Germline-derived CDR1 and CDR2 are SNHLY and FYNNEI. The DNA for the CDR3 is TGTGCCAGCAGTGGTGGACAGTTACTTCAGAACACTGAAGCTTTCTTT. It is translated as CASSGGQLLQNTEAFF.

This clonotype was seen a handful of times. The chain couples TRBV7-9 to TRBJ2-7; D possibly corresponds to TRBD1 (7 bases). The germline V gene has CDR1 SEHNR and CDR2 FQNEAQ (reference sequence). CDR3 length equals 15 residues. Trimming removed 4 bases at V and 0 bases at J, with 13 bases between. Here the CDR3 reads CASSSQGDSSYEQYF. Here the CDR3 DNA reads TGTGCCAGCAGCTCGCAGGGGGACTCCTCCTACGAGCAGTACTTC.

This clonotype was seen a few times. This chain uses TRBV20-1 with TRBJ1-2, with a weak D call TRBD1 (5 bases). V was trimmed by 3 bases and J by 1 base, leaving 12 bases between them. This CDR3 is 14 amino acids long. Germline V CDR1 and CDR2: DFQATT, SNEGSKA (reference sequence). The CDR3 DNA follows: TGCAGTGCTAGGCCGGGGGGGAGTAACTATGGCTACACCTTC. Translated: CSARPGGSNYGYTF.

This clonotype has a count of ten or more. This sequence joins TRBV6-2 or TRBV6-3 and TRBJ1-5; 10 bases match TRBD1. CDR1 is MNHEY, CDR2 SVGEGT, per germline. The CDR3 is made up of 14 amino acids. The ends lost 6 bases at V and 7 bases at J; junction bases unmatched: 6. The CDR3 is CASSPGQGRQPQHF. The CDR3 DNA reads as TGTGCCAGCAGCCCGGGACAGGGGCGCCAGCCCCAGCATTTT.

The chain recombines TRBV20-1 with TRBJ2-7; possibly TRBD2 for D (6 bases). V dropped 0 bases and J dropped 3 bases, with 12 bases sitting between them. The CDR3 spans 14 residues. Per germline, CDR1 DFQATT and CDR2 SNEGSKA (reference sequence). This chain's CDR3 is CSARDEEGFYEQYF. The CDR3, as DNA: TGCAGTGCTAGAGATGAGGAGGGTTTCTACGAGCAGTACTTC.

The rearrangement uses TRBV6-6 and TRBJ2-3; tentatively, D is TRBD2 (6 bases). CDR3 size: 16 residues. Germline values: CDR1 MNHNY, CDR2 SVGAGI (reference sequence). V lost 2 bases and J 4 bases, leaving 16 bases between the germline ends. CDR3 sequence (DNA): TGTGCCAGCAGTTACGGAAGCGGGTCCATCGCAGATACGCAGTATTTT. This codes for CASSYGSGSIADTQYF.

This clonotype was counted a few times. The chain recombines TRBV4-1 with TRBJ2-3; 10 bases match TRBD2. Germline CDR1 and CDR2: MGHRA and YSYEKL. V gave up 1 base and J gave up 7 bases; unmatched junction bases: 8. The CDR3 loop spans 16 amino acids. This CDR3 is CASSQGILAGDHTQYF. In DNA form, the CDR3 reads TGCGCCAGCAGCCAAGGGATCCTAGCGGGAGATCATACGCAGTATTTT.

This chain uses TRBV14 with TRBJ2-3; D not certain. V lost 7 bases to trimming and J lost 5 bases, with 7 bases between them. Germline V lookup: CDR1 SGHDN, CDR2 FVKESK. The CDR3 runs 11 residues. CDR3 loop: CASTWGDTQYF. CDR3 DNA sequence: TGTGCCAGCACCTGGGGAGATACGCAGTATTTT.

As concerns this clonotype: The junction differs from germline at one of its ends, possibly a read error. The genes are TRBV7-2 and TRBJ2-7; D may be TRBD2 (6 bases). Germline V CDR1 and CDR2: SGHTA, FQGNSA. This CDR3 comprises 15 residues. The chain's CDR3 is CASGLGGTTPLEQYF. DNA of the CDR3: TGTGCCAGCGGCTTGGGGGGAACAACCCCTCTCGAGCAGTACTTC.

The rearrangement joins TRBV2 to TRBJ2-5, with 11 bases aligning to TRBD2. This CDR3 contains 16 residues. Germline CDR1 is SNHLY and CDR2 is FYNNEI. Trimming cost V 4 bases and J 2 bases; bases outside gene matches: 6. The CDR3 DNA sequence: TGTGCCAGCAGTGGACTAGCGGGGCCACCACAAGAGACCCAGTACTTC. Translation: CASSGLAGPPQETQYF.

The rearrangement links TRBV20-1 to TRBJ2-1, with 12 positions matching TRBD2. The J call could be wrong; TRBJ2-7 is a better fit for the DNA end. This CDR3 is 16 amino acids long. CDR1 is DFQATT and CDR2 is SNEGSKA in the germline V gene (reference sequence). CDR3 sequence: CSASFTSGRWYNEQYF. The CDR3 nucleotides are TGCAGTGCTAGTTTTACTAGCGGGAGGTGGTACAATGAGCAGTACTTC.

This clonotype was detected only a few times. This chain connects TRBV20-1 to TRBJ2-7; D unresolved. The CDR3 length is 12 residues. CDR1 is DFQATT, CDR2 SNEGSKA, per germline (reference sequence). V was pared by 1 base and J by 6 bases, with 10 bases between. Written as DNA, the CDR3 is TGCAGTGCTAGAGCGGCCCCATCCGAGCAGTACTTC. Translated, it gives CSARAAPSEQYF.

This clonotype occurred a few times. The genes are TRBV10-3 and TRBJ2-4, with 9 bases matching TRBD2. The J call may not be correct, given that the DNA end is closer to TRBJ2-7. There are 16 residues in the CDR3. Germline CDR1 is ENHRY and CDR2 is SYGVKD. CDR3 in amino acids: CAATGLAGRNLGEQYF. The CDR3 DNA reads as TGTGCCGCAACGGGTCTAGCGGGACGGAACCTTGGCGAGCAGTACTTC.

V and J are TRBV14 and TRBJ2-1, with D perhaps matching TRBD2 (7 bases). The CDR3 runs 16 residues. The V and J ends lost 1 base and 7 bases respectively, with 17 bases between them. From germline, CDR1 is SGHDN and CDR2 FVKESK. In DNA form, the CDR3 reads TGTGCCAGCAGCCAAGCTGTTGGCGGGGGCAAAAATGAGCAGTTCTTC. This encodes CASSQAVGGGKNEQFF.

This clonotype has ten or more counts. The chain employs TRBV6-1 and TRBJ2-2; no definite D call. Trimming stripped 2 bases from V and 3 bases from J, with 4 bases between. Germline V gene data show CDR1 as MNHNS and CDR2 as SASEGT. The CDR3 is made up of 13 amino acids. The CDR3 DNA sequence: TGTGCCAGCAGTGAACAGGACACCGGGGAGCTGTTTTTT. Translation: CASSEQDTGELFF.

The chain combines TRBV29-1 with TRBJ1-1; 7 bases match TRBD1. CDR1 is SQVTM, CDR2 ANQGSEA, per germline. The trim removed 2 bases at V and 2 bases at J, leaving 5 bases unmatched. This CDR3 spans 14 amino acids. Written as DNA, the CDR3 is TGCAGCGTTGAAAGACAGGGTATAAACACTGAAGCTTTCTTT. Amino acids: CSVERQGINTEAFF.

This clonotype was seen more than once but under ten times. This chain connects TRBV3-1 to TRBJ2-2; TRBD1 or TRBD2 may be the D gene (6 bases each). Deletions cut 3 bases from V and 6 bases from J, with 8 bases between. The CDR3 loop spans 13 amino acids. Germline CDR1 is LGHDT and CDR2 is YNNKEL (reference sequence). This chain's CDR3 is CASSQRGAGELFF. CDR3 coding DNA: TGTGCCAGCAGCCAGAGGGGGGCCGGGGAGCTGTTTTTT.

This clonotype has just a few counts. A junction end diverges from the germline sequence, so it may reflect a read error. The genes are TRBV7-7 and TRBJ2-2, with TRBD2 matching 8 bases. Germline V gene lookup returns CDR1 SSHAT and CDR2 FNYEAQ (reference sequence). The CDR3 consists of 14 residues. The CDR3 sequence is CASSLGLGPGELFF. Here the CDR3 DNA reads TGTGCTAGCAGCTTGGGACTAGGGCCCGGGGAGCTGTTTTTT.

This clonotype turned up a few times. The V call is TRBV2, the J call TRBJ2-5; D ambiguous. The CDR3 has 13 residues. V was trimmed by 2 bases and J by 2 bases, leaving 6 bases between them. Germline-derived CDR1 and CDR2 are SNHLY and FYNNEI. In DNA, the CDR3 is TGTGCCAGCAGTGAAAAGGCACAAGAGACCCAGTACTTC. As protein: CASSEKAQETQYF.

This clonotype was detected a few times. The chain links TRBV7-9 to TRBJ2-7; the D call may be TRBD1 or TRBD2 (5 bases each). Trimming pared 5 bases from V and 0 bases from J, leaving 11 bases between. Germline CDR1 and CDR2: SEHNR and FQNEAQ (reference sequence). The CDR3 has 14 amino acids. The CDR3 loop reads CASSELGRSYEQYF. The CDR3 nucleotides read TGTGCCAGCAGCGAACTGGGACGCTCCTACGAGCAGTACTTC.

This sequence joins TRBV25-1 and TRBJ2-3; the D call may be TRBD1 or TRBD2 (5 bases each). This CDR3 has 15 residues. Trimming removed 3 bases at V and 4 bases at J, with 14 bases between. Germline V gene sequence: CDR1 MGHDK, CDR2 SYGVNS. The CDR3 DNA is TGTGCCAGCAGTGACAGGGAGATACGGGCAGATACGCAGTATTTT. Protein sequence: CASSDREIRADTQYF.

For the CDR3, the DNA is TGCAGCGTTGAGTCGGGGATGAACACCGGGGAGCTGTTTTTT. Protein: CSVESGMNTGELFF. This chain links TRBV29-1 with TRBJ2-2, with TRBD2 as a possible D gene (5 bases). The V gene lost 3 bases and the J gene lost 1 base, with 9 bases spanning the gap. CDR1 SQVTM and CDR2 ANQGSEA come from the germline V gene. The CDR3 runs to 14 residues.